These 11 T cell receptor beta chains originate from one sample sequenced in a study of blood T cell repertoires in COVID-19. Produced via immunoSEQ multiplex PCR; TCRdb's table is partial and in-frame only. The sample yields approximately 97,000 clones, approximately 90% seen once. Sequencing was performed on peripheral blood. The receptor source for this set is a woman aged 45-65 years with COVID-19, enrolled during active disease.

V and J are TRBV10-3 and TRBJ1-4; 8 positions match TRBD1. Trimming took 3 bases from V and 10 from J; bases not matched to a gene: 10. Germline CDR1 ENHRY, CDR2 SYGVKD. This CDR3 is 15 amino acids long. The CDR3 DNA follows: TGTGCCATCAGTGATCCGGGACAGGATCTCGGAAAACTGTTTTTT. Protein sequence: CAISDPGQDLGKLFF.

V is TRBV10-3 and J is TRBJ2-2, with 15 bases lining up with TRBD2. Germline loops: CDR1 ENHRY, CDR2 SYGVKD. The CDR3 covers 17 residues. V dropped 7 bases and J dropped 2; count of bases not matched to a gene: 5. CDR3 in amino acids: CAIIRTSGGGNTGELFF. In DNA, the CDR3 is TGTGCCATCATCCGGACTAGCGGGGGGGGTAACACCGGGGAGCTGTTTTTT.

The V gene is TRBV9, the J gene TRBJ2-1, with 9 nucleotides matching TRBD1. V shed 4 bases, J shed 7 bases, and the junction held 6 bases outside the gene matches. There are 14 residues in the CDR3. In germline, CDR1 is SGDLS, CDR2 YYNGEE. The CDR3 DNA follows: TGTGCCAGCAGCTTACGGACAGGGGAGAATGAGCAGTTCTTC. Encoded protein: CASSLRTGENEQFF.

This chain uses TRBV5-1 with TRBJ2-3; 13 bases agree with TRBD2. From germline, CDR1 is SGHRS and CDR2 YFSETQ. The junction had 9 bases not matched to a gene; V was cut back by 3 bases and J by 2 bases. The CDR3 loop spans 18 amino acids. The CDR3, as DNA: TGCGCCAGCAGCTCCCAACCAGGACTAGCGGGGGACACAGATACGCAGTATTTT. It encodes CASSSQPGLAGDTDTQYF.

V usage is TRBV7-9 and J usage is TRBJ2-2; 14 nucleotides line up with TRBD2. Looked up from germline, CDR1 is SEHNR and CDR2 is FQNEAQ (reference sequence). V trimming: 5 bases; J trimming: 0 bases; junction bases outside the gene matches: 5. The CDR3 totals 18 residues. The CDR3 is CASSKGLAGGPNTGELFF. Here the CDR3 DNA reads TGTGCCAGCAGCAAAGGACTAGCGGGGGGCCCGAACACCGGGGAGCTGTTTTTT.

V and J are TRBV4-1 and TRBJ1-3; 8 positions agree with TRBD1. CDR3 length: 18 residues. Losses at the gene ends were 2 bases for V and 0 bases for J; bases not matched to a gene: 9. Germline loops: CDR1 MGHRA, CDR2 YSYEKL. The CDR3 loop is CASSQSRTGTYSGNTIYF. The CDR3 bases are TGCGCCAGCAGCCAATCCCGGACAGGGACATACTCTGGAAACACCATATATTTT.

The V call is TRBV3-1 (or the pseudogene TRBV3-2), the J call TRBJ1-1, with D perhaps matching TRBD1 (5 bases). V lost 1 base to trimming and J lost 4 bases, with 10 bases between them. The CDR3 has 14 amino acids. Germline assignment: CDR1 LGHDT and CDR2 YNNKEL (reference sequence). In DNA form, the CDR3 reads TGTGCCAGCAGCCAAGGGGGCGTGGGCACTGAAGCTTTCTTT. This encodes CASSQGGVGTEAFF.

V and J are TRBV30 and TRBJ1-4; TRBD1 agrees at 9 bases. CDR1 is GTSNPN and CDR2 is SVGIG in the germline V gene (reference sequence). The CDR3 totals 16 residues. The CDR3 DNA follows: TGTGCTCTAGCCGGGACAGGGCTTTCCACTAATGAAAAACTGTTTTTT. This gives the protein CALAGTGLSTNEKLFF.

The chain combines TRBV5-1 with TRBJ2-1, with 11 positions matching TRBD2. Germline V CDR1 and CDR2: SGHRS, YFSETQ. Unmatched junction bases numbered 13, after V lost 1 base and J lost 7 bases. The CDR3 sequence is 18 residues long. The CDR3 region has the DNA TGCGCCAGCAGCTTGTTACTAGCGGTACTAGCGGGGGAAAATGAGCAGTTCTTC. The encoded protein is CASSLLLAVLAGENEQFF. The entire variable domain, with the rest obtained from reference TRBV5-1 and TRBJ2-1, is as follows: KAGVTQTPRYLIKTRGQQVTLSCSPISGHRSVSWYQQTPGQGLQFLFEYFSETQRNKGNFPGRFSGRQFSNSRSEMNVSTLELGDSALYLCASSLLLAVLAGENEQFFGPGTRLTVL.

CDR3 in DNA: TGCGCCAGCAGCCCGGGGACAGGGGGCGAGGAGACCCAGTACTTC. This sequence encodes CASSPGTGGEETQYF. This chain uses TRBV5-1 with TRBJ2-5; TRBD1 matches at 12 bases. Germline V lookup: CDR1 SGHRS, CDR2 YFSETQ. This CDR3 has 15 residues. The junction had 6 bases not matched to a gene; V was cut back by 4 bases and J by 5 bases.

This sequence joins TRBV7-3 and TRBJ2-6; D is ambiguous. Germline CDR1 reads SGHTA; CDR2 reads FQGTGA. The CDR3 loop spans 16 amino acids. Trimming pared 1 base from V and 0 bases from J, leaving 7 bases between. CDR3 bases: TGTGCCAGCAGCTTAATGGGCAGCTCTGGGGCCAACGTCCTGACTTTC. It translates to CASSLMGSSGANVLTF.